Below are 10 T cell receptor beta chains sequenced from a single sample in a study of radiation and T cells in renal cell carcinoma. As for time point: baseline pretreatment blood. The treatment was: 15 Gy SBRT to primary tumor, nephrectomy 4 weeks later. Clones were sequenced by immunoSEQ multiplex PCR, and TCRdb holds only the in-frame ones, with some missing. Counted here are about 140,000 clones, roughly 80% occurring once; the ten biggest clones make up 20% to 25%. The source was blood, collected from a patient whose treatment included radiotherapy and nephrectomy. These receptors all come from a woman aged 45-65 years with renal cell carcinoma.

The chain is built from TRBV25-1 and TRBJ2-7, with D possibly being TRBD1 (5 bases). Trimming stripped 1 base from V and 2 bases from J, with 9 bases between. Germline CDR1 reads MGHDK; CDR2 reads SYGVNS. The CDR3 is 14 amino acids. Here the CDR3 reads CASSEFGRAYEQYF. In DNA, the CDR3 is TGTGCCAGCAGTGAATTCGGCAGGGCCTACGAGCAGTACTTC.

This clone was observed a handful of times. This CDR3 reads CASSLFAQYF. The CDR3 DNA is TGTGCCAGCAGTTTATTCGCGCAGTATTTT. This rearrangement joins TRBV28 to TRBJ2-3, with no clear D. Germline assignment: CDR1 MDHEN and CDR2 SYDVKM. The CDR3 runs to 10 residues. V lost 1 base, J lost 10 bases, and 3 bases lay in between.

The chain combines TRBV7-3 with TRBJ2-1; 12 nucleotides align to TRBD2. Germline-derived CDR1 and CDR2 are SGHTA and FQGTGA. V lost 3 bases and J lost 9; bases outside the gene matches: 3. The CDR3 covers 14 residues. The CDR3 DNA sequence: TGTGCCAGCAGCTTGACTAGCGGGAGAACTGAGCAGTTCTTC. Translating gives CASSLTSGRTEQFF.

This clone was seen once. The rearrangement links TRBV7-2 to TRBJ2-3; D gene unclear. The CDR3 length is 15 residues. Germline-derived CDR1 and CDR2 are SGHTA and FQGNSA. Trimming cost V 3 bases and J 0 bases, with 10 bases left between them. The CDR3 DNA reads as TGTGCCAGCAGCTTTACGCGATCTAGCACAGATACGCAGTATTTT. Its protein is CASSFTRSSTDTQYF. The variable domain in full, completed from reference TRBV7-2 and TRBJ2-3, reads GAGVSQSPSNKVTEKGKDVELRCDPISGHTALYWYRQSLGQGLEFLIYFQGNSAPDKSGLPSDRFSAERTGGSVSTLTIQRTQQEDSAVYLCASSFTRSSTDTQYFGPGTRLTVL.

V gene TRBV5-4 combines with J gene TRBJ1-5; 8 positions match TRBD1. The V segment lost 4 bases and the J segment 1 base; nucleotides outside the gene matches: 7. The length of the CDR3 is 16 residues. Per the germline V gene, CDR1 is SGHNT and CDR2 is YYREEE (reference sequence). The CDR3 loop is CASSVSTGESNQPQHF. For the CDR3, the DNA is TGTGCCAGCAGCGTATCGACAGGGGAGAGCAATCAGCCCCAGCATTTT.

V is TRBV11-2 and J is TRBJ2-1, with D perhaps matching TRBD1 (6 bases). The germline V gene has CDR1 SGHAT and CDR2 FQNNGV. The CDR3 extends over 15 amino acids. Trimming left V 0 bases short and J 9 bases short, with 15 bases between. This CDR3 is CASSLEFTGSAEQFF. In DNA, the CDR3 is TGTGCCAGCAGCTTAGAATTTACAGGGTCAGCTGAGCAGTTCTTC.

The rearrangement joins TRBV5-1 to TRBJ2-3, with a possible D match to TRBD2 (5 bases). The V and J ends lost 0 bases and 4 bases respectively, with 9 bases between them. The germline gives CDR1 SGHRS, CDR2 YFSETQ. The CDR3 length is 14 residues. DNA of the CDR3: TGCGCCAGCAGCTTGGCCGGGATCCCAGATACGCAGTATTTT. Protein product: CASSLAGIPDTQYF.

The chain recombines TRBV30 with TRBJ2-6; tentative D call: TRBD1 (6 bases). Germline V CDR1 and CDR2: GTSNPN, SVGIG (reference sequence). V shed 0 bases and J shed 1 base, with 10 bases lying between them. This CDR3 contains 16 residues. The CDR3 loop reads CAWSVHRVSGANVLTF. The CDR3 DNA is TGTGCCTGGAGTGTACACAGGGTGTCTGGGGCCAACGTCCTGACTTTC. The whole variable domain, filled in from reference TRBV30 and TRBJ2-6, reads SQTIHQWPATLVQPVGSPLSLECTVEGTSNPNLYWYRQAAGRGLQLLFYSVGIGQISSEVPQNLSASRPQDRQFILSSKKLLLSDSGFYLCAWSVHRVSGANVLTFGAGSRLTVL.

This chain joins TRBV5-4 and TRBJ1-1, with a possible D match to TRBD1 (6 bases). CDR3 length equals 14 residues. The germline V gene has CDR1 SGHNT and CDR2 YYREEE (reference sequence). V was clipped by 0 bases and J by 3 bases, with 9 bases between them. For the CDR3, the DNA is TGTGCCAGCAGCTTGGACAGGGAGGACACTGAAGCTTTCTTT. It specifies CASSLDREDTEAFF.

The CDR3 region has the DNA TGTGCCAGCAGCGCGACAACTAGCACAGATACGCAGTATTTT. Amino acids: CASSATTSTDTQYF. The chain is built from TRBV9 and TRBJ2-3, with unresolved D. Germline lookup yields CDR1 SGDLS and CDR2 YYNGEE. The CDR3 spans 14 residues. Deletions cut 3 bases from V and 0 bases from J, with 8 bases between.